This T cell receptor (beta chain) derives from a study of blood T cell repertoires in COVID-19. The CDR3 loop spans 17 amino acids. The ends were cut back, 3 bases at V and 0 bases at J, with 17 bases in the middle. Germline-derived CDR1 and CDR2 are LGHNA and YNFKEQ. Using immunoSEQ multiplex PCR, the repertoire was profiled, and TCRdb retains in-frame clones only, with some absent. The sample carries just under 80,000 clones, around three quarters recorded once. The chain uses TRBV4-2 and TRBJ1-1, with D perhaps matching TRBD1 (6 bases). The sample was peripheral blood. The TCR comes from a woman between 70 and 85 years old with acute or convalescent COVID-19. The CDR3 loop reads CASSQAQGGSVNTEAFF. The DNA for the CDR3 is TGTGCCAGCAGCCAGGCACAGGGCGGATCCGTGAACACTGAAGCTTTCTTT.